The clone carrying this T cell receptor beta chain was detected once. Primed by a sample-barcoded 5' primer and a J-beta primer mix, a second PCR proceeded for 7 to 11 cycles. Template switching added a 12-random-nucleotide identifier to every cDNA molecule. Each CDR3 protein is one row after TCRdb ran MiXCR on the 5' RACE reads. Of some 1.7 million distinct CDR3 sequences listed, 28% are singletons. The data are from a study of blood T cells in healthy people across ages. Isolated per sample were at least 7 million PBMCs. Sequenced sample: blood. The sequence was collected from a woman aged 30 to 39 in good health.

Here the CDR3 DNA reads TGTGCCAGCTCACCACCGAAGGGGGCCTCTGGGGCCAACGTCCTGACTTTC. This gives the protein CASSPPKGASGANVLTF. The J gene is TRBJ2-6, the V gene TRBV18, with 7 bases fitting TRBD1. This CDR3 is 17 amino acids long. V trimming: 0 bases; J trimming: 0 bases; junction bases outside the gene matches: 2. Germline CDR1 and CDR2: KGHSH and LQKENI.